This T cell receptor beta chain was sequenced in a study of OX40 agonist ivuxolimab in advanced cancers. Looking at the study overall: Cancers in dose escalation were hepatocellular, melanoma, renal cell and head and neck. About 40% of patients had received prior checkpoint inhibitor therapy.

With respect to this clone: What it binds is not known.

Data came from immunoSEQ multiplex PCR; TCRdb stores just in-frame clones and leaves some out. The sample carries 70,000 to 100,000 clones, about 87% recorded once. J lost 4 bases, V lost 3 bases, and 2 bases had no gene match. CDR3 length: 16 residues. The germline CDR1 and CDR2 sequences are SGHRS and YFSETQ. General study findings and limits: In CD8+ T cells, expanded clones were on average more numerous than in CD4+. Normalized T-cell clonal expansion was also low in some nonresponders.

The V and J genes are TRBV5-1 and TRBJ2-2; 14 nucleotides align to TRBD2. The source was CD4+ or CD8+ T cells sorted from blood, collected in a trial of the OX40 agonist ivuxolimab. The sequence derives from an adult with an advanced solid tumor such as melanoma, head and neck, liver or kidney cancer. The CDR3 DNA reads as TGCGCCAGCAGCTGGGGGACTAGCGGGAGCACCGGGGAGCTGTTTTTT. Translated, it gives CASSWGTSGSTGELFF.